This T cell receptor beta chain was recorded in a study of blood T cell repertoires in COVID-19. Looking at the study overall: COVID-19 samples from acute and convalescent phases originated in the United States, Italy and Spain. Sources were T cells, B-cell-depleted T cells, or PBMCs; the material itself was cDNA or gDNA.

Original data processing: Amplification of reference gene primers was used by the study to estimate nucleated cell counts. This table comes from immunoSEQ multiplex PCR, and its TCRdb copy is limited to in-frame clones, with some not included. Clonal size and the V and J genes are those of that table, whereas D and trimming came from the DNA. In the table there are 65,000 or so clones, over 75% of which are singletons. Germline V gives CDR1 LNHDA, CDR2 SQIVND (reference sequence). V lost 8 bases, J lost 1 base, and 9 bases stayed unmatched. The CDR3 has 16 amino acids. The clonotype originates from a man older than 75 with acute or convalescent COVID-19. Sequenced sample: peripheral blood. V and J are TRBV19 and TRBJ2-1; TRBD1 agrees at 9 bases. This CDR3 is CASAKHRGPSYNEQFF. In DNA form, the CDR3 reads TGTGCCAGTGCTAAACACAGGGGGCCTTCCTACAATGAGCAGTTCTTC.